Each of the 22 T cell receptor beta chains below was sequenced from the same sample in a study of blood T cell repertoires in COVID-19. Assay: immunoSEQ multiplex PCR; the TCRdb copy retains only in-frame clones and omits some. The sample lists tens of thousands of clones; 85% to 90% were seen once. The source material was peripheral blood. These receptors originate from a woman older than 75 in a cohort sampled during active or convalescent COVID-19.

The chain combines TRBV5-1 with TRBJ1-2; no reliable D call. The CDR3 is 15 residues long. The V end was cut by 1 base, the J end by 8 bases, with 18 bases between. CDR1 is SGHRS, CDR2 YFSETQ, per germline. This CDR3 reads CASSLQGYSGGGYTF. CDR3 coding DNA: TGCGCCAGCAGCTTGCAAGGGTACTCCGGAGGAGGCTACACCTTC. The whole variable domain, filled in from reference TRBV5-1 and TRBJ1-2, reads KAGVTQTPRYLIKTRGQQVTLSCSPISGHRSVSWYQQTPGQGLQFLFEYFSETQRNKGNFPGRFSGRQFSNSRSEMNVSTLELGDSALYLCASSLQGYSGGGYTFGSGTRLTVV.

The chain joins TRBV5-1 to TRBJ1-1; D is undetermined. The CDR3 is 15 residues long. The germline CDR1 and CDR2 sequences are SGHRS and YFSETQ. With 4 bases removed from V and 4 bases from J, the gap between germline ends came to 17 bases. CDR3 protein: CASSLQEPRGTEAFF. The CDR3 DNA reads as TGCGCCAGCAGCCTCCAGGAACCCCGGGGCACTGAAGCTTTCTTT.

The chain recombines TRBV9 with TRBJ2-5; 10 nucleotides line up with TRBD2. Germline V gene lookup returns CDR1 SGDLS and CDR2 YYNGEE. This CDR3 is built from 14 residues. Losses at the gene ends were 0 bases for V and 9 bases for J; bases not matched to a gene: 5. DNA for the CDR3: TGTGCCAGCAGCGTAGAGGTTAGCGGGAGGTCCCAGTACTTC. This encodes CASSVEVSGRSQYF.

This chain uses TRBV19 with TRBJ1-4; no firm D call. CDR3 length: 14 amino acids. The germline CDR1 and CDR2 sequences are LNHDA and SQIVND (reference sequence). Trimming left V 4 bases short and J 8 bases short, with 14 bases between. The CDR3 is CASSKPSTTEKLFF. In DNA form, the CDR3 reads TGTGCCAGTAGTAAGCCCTCAACCACGGAAAAACTGTTTTTT. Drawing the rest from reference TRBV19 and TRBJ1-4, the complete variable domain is DGGITQSPKYLFRKEGQNVTLSCEQNLNHDAMYWYRQDPGQGLRLIYYSQIVNDFQKGDIAEGYSVSREKKESFPLTVTSAQKNPTAFYLCASSKPSTTEKLFFGSGTQLSVL.

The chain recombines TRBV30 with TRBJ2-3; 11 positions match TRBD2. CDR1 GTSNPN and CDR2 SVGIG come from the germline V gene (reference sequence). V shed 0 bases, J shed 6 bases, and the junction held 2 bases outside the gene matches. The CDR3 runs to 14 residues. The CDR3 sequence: CAWSVSGRGDTQYF. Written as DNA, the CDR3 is TGTGCCTGGAGTGTTAGCGGGAGGGGGGATACGCAGTATTTT.

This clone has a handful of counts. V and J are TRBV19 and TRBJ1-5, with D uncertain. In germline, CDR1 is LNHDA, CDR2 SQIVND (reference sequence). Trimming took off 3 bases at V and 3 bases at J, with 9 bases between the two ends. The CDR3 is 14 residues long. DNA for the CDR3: TGTGCCAGTAGTATCTTCGGGGACAATCAGCCCCAGCATTTT. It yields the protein CASSIFGDNQPQHF.

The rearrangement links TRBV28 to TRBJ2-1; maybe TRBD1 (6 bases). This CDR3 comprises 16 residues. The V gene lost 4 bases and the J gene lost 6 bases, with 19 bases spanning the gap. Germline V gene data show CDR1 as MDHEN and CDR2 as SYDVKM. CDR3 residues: CASSYHQGTLPNEQFF. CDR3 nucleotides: TGTGCCAGCAGTTATCACCAGGGGACCCTACCCAATGAGCAGTTCTTC. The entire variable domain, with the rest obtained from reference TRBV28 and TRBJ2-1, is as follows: DVKVTQSSRYLVKRTGEKVFLECVQDMDHENMFWYRQDPGLGLRLIYFSYDVKMKEKGDIPEGYSVSREKKERFSLILESASTNQTSMYLCASSYHQGTLPNEQFFGPGTRLTVL.

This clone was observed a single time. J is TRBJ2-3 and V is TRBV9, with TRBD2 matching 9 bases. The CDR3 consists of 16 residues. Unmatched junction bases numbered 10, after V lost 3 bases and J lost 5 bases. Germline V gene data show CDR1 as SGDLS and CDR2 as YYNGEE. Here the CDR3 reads CASSARGTSMEDTQYF. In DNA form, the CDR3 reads TGTGCCAGCAGCGCCCGGGGGACTAGCATGGAAGATACGCAGTATTTT.

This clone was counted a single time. The CDR3 nucleotides read TGTGCCAGCAGCGTAGCTCTACATGGAGGGGGCGCCGGGAACACTGAAGCTTTCTTT. Translation gives CASSVALHGGGAGNTEAFF. The genes are TRBV9 and TRBJ1-1, with 7 bases matching TRBD1. CDR3 length equals 19 residues. The V segment lost 0 bases and the J segment 1 base; nucleotides outside the gene matches: 15. CDR1 SGDLS and CDR2 YYNGEE come from the germline V gene.

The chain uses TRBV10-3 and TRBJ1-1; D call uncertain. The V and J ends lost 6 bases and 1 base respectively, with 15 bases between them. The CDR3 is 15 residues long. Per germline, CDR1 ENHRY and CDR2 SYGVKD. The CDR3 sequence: CAIREPGDPNTEAFF. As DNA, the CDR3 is TGTGCCATCAGGGAACCCGGAGACCCGAACACTGAAGCTTTCTTT.

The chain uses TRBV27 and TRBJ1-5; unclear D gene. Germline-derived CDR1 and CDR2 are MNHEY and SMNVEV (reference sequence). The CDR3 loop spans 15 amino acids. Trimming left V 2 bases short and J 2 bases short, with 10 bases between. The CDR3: CASSLNFVGNQPQHF. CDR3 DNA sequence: TGTGCCAGCAGTTTAAACTTCGTGGGCAATCAGCCCCAGCATTTT.

The CDR3 nucleotides read TGTGCCAGCAGCCAATCGTCTAGCGGGGCCTACGAGCAGTACGTC. Its translation: CASSQSSSGAYEQYV. This chain links TRBV16 with TRBJ2-7; 9 nucleotides align to TRBD2. The CDR3 sequence is 15 residues long. CDR1 KGHSY and CDR2 FQNENV come from the germline V gene. V was clipped by 0 bases and J by 2 bases; unmatched bases: 2.

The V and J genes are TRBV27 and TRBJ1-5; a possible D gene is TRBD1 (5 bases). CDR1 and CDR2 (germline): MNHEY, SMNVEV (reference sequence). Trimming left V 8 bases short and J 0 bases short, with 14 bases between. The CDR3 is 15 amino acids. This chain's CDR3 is CASGPGQNSNQPQHF. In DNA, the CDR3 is TGTGCCAGCGGACCCGGACAAAATAGCAATCAGCCCCAGCATTTT.

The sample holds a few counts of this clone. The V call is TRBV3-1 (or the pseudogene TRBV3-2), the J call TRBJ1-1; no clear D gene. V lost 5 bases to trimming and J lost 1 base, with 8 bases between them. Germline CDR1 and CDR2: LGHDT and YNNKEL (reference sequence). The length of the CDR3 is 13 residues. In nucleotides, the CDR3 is TGTGCCAGCAGCACACAGAAGAACACTGAAGCTTTCTTT. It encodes CASSTQKNTEAFF.

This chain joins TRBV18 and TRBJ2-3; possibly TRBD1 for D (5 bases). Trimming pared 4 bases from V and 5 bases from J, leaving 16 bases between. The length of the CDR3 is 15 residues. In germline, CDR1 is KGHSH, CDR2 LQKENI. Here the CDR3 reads CASSQFQGSVDTQYF. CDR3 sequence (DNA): TGTGCCAGCTCACAATTCCAGGGTTCTGTAGATACGCAGTATTTT.

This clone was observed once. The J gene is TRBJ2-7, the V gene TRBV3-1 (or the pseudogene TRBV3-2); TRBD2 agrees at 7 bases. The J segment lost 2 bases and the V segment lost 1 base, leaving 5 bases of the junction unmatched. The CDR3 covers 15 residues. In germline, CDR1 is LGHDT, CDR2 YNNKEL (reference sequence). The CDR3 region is CASSQAGGSTYEQYF. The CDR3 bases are TGTGCCAGCAGCCAAGCGGGAGGTTCTACCTACGAGCAGTACTTC.

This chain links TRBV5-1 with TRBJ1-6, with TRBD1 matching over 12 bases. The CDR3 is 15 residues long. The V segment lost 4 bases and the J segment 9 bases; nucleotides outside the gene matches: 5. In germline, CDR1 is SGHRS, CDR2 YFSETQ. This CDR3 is CASSPGQGASSPLHF. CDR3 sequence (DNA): TGCGCCAGCAGCCCGGGACAGGGGGCTAGTTCACCCCTCCACTTT.

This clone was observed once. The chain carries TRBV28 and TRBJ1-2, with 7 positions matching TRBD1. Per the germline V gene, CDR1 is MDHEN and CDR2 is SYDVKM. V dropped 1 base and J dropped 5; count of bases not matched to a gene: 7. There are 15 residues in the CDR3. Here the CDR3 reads CASSLFEPGQYGYTF. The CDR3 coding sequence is TGTGCCAGCAGTTTATTTGAGCCGGGACAGTATGGCTACACCTTC.

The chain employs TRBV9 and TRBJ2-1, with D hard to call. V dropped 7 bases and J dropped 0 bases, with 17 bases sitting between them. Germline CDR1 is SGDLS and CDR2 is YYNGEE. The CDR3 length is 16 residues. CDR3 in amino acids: CASESRGDSSYNEQFF. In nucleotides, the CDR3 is TGTGCCAGCGAATCTAGAGGAGATAGCTCCTACAATGAGCAGTTCTTC.

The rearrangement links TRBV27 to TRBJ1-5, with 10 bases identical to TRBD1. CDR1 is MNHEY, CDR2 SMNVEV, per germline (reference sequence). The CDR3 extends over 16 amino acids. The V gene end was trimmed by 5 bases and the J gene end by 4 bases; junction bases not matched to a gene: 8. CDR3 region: CASSPWTGGVNQPQHF. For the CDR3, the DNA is TGTGCCAGCAGTCCATGGACAGGGGGGGTTAATCAGCCCCAGCATTTT.

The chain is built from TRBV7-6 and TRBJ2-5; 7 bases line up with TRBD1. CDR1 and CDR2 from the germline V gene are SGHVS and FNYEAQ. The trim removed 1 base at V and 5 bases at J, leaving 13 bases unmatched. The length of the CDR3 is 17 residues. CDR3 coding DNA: TGTGCCAGCAGCTTAGAGGGCCGGCCAGGGGGTTCTGAGACCCAGTACTTC. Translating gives CASSLEGRPGGSETQYF.

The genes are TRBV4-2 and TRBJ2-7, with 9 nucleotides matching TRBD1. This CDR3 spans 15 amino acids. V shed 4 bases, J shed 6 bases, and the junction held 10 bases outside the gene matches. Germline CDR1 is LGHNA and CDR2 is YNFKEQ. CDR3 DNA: TGTGCCAGCAGCCGGAACAGGGGGCTTGGAATCGAGCAGTACTTC. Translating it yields CASSRNRGLGIEQYF.